These 20 T cell receptor beta chains were all obtained from the same sample, sequenced in a study of cytomegalovirus exposure and HLA in healthy donors (dated by TCRdb to 2016 to 2017). Libraries were prepared through the immunoSEQ multiplex PCR assay. For the multiplex PCR, a mixture combining 60 forward primers for TCR Vbeta segments and 13 reverse primers for TCR Jbeta segments was used. TCRdb's version of the immuneACCESS table is confined to in-frame rearrangements and falls short of the full clone set. An unresolved V gene accounts for under half of the shortfall where checked; the remainder is of unknown origin. This sample lists 150,000 to 200,000 clones; around four fifths were detected once. Clones ranked in the top ten supply around 1.3% of the sample. The sequenced sample was PBMCs. These receptors were taken from a woman aged 25 to 39 in good health and CMV-seronegative.

This sequence joins TRBV28 and TRBJ2-7; TRBD2 is a possible D gene (6 bases). V gave up 3 bases and J gave up 3 bases, with 15 bases separating them. CDR3 size: 15 residues. Germline-derived CDR1 and CDR2 are MDHEN and SYDVKM. Written as DNA, the CDR3 is TGTGCCAGCAGTTTGCGGAGTAGCGGCCTCTACGAGCAGTACTTC. Amino acids: CASSLRSSGLYEQYF.

This clone was detected only once. The chain carries TRBV5-1 and TRBJ2-7; D is possibly TRBD1 (5 bases). Trimming left V 7 bases short and J 0 bases short, with 17 bases between. The CDR3 is 15 amino acids. Looked up from germline, CDR1 is SGHRS and CDR2 is YFSETQ. CDR3 loop: CASGQTYSASYEQYF. The CDR3 DNA reads as TGCGCCAGCGGACAAACCTACAGTGCCTCCTACGAGCAGTACTTC.

This clone has just one count. The V call is TRBV10-3, the J call TRBJ1-1; TRBD1 agrees at 8 bases. V gave up 6 bases and J gave up 4 bases; unmatched junction bases: 13. Germline CDR1 is ENHRY and CDR2 is SYGVKD. The CDR3 extends over 16 amino acids. This chain's CDR3 is CAIRKTGDSTTTEAFF. CDR3 DNA: TGTGCCATCAGGAAGACAGGGGACAGCACCACCACTGAAGCTTTCTTT.

The chain combines TRBV28 with TRBJ1-2; no reliable D call. CDR1 and CDR2 from the germline V gene are MDHEN and SYDVKM. The CDR3 contains 11 residues. The V end lost 4 bases, the J end lost 4 bases, and 4 bases lay between the germline ends. This CDR3 is CASSSSYGYTF. As DNA, the CDR3 is TGTGCCAGCAGTTCGAGCTATGGCTACACCTTC.

The chain recombines TRBV6-6 with TRBJ1-1, with D possibly matching TRBD1 (6 bases). Germline V gene sequence: CDR1 MNHNY, CDR2 SVGAGI (reference sequence). The V gene lost 3 bases and the J gene lost 3 bases, with 11 bases spanning the gap. CDR3 length: 14 amino acids. The CDR3 bases are TGTGCCAGCAGTTATCCGGGACAAGACACTGAAGCTTTCTTT. It specifies CASSYPGQDTEAFF.

The gene calls are TRBV11-3 and TRBJ2-1; no clear D gene. Germline CDR1 reads SGHNT; CDR2 reads YENEEA. Trimming removed 0 bases at V and 10 bases at J, with 10 bases between. This CDR3 spans 13 amino acids. The CDR3 protein is CASSLDVQREQFF. The DNA for the CDR3 is TGTGCCAGCAGCTTAGATGTGCAGCGCGAGCAGTTCTTC.

Regarding this clone: Distinct nucleotide sequences in the sample also encode this CDR3. The CDR3 reads CASSPGGSYEQYF. CDR3 DNA: TGTGCCAGCTCACCAGGCGGGTCCTACGAGCAGTACTTC. This chain links TRBV18 with TRBJ2-7, with a tentative D call TRBD2 (5 bases). This CDR3 contains 13 residues. The germline CDR1 and CDR2 sequences are KGHSH and LQKENI. V lost 2 bases, J lost 1 base, and 6 bases lay in between.

The V call is TRBV18, the J call TRBJ2-2; 7 bases match TRBD1. The CDR3 is made up of 16 amino acids. The V and J ends lost 3 bases and 3 bases, in that order; junction bases with no gene match: 7. CDR1 and CDR2 (germline): KGHSH, LQKENI. The chain's CDR3 is CASSPRRQGDTGELFF. The CDR3 region has the DNA TGTGCCAGCTCACCGCGACGGCAGGGGGACACCGGGGAGCTGTTTTTT.

The V gene is TRBV9, the J gene TRBJ2-2, with TRBD2 matching 8 bases. V lost 0 bases and J lost 1; bases outside the gene matches: 2. The CDR3 length is 16 residues. Germline V gene lookup returns CDR1 SGDLS and CDR2 YYNGEE. CDR3 sequence reads: CASSVVAGGNTGELFF. CDR3 in DNA: TGTGCCAGCAGCGTAGTGGCGGGGGGGAACACCGGGGAGCTGTTTTTT.

The chain uses TRBV7-8 and TRBJ2-7, with a weak D call TRBD1 (5 bases). Germline CDR1 reads SGHVS; CDR2 reads FQNEAQ. Trimming took 4 bases from V and 0 from J, leaving 10 bases between them. The CDR3 covers 14 residues. The CDR3 spells CASSSQTASYEQYF. The CDR3 nucleotides read TGTGCCAGCAGCTCCCAGACAGCCTCCTACGAGCAGTACTTC.

The rearrangement joins TRBV19 to TRBJ2-2; D remains unclear. Trimming stripped 1 base from V and 0 bases from J, with 6 bases between. The CDR3 has 15 residues. CDR1 is LNHDA, CDR2 SQIVND, per germline (reference sequence). CDR3 nucleotide sequence: TGTGCCAGTAGTATAGTACAGCCGAACACCGGGGAGCTGTTTTTT. This gives the protein CASSIVQPNTGELFF.

This chain links TRBV7-2 with TRBJ1-5; D remains ambiguous. This CDR3 spans 16 amino acids. Germline loops: CDR1 SGHTA, CDR2 FQGNSA. V was pared by 2 bases and J by 9 bases, with 20 bases between. The DNA of the CDR3 is TGTGCCAGCAGCTTAAATGAGGATTTAGATATCAGGCCCCAGCATTTT. It specifies CASSLNEDLDIRPQHF.

The V gene is TRBV7-3, the J gene TRBJ2-3; 7 nucleotides match TRBD2. This CDR3 region has 15 residues. Per germline, CDR1 SGHTA and CDR2 FQGTGA. V shed 5 bases and J 6 bases; nucleotides not matched to a gene: 11. CDR3 sequence: CASSPGGEPGDTQYF. The DNA of the CDR3 is TGTGCCAGCAGCCCTGGGGGGGAACCGGGGGATACGCAGTATTTT.

The chain joins TRBV9 to TRBJ2-1, with a possible D match to TRBD2 (5 bases). Trimming pared 4 bases from V and 5 bases from J, leaving 13 bases between. This CDR3 spans 14 amino acids. CDR1 is SGDLS and CDR2 is YYNGEE in the germline V gene. CDR3 coding DNA: TGTGCCAGCAGCCCCTCCCGGGGTCACAATGAGCAGTTCTTC. Amino acid sequence: CASSPSRGHNEQFF.

This chain joins TRBV6-1 and TRBJ2-1, with a tentative D call TRBD2 (6 bases). The CDR3 extends over 15 amino acids. CDR1 and CDR2 from the germline V gene are MNHNS and SASEGT. V lost 5 bases, J lost 15 bases, and 26 bases lay in between. The DNA of the CDR3 is TGTGCCAGCAGTTCCCACAACCAGCTAGGACGGGGGTCGTTCTTC. Translated: CASSSHNQLGRGSFF.

The chain recombines TRBV12-2 with TRBJ1-6; TRBD1 is the table's D call and was not checked against the DNA. TRBV12-2 is an annotated pseudogene. There are 16 residues in the CDR3. In DNA, the CDR3 is TGTGCAAGTCGCTCAAAGCCGACAGGGGAAAATTCATCCCTCCACTTT. Protein: CASRSKPTGENSSLHF.

The rearrangement links TRBV18 to TRBJ2-7; 8 nucleotides match TRBD1. The germline gives CDR1 KGHSH, CDR2 LQKENI. This CDR3 region has 15 residues. V shed 3 bases and J 2 bases; nucleotides not matched to a gene: 6. The CDR3 DNA reads TGTGCCAGCTCACCCAGGACAGGGATTGCCTACGAGCAGTACTTC. Residues: CASSPRTGIAYEQYF.

The CDR3 loop is CSVEEGGSGGLFYNEQFF. CDR3 DNA: TGCAGCGTTGAAGAGGGAGGAAGCGGGGGCCTCTTTTACAATGAGCAGTTCTTC. This chain links TRBV29-1 with TRBJ2-1, with 8 positions matching TRBD2. After removal of 0 bases from V and 4 bases from J, the junction contained 14 bases not matched to a gene. From germline, CDR1 is SQVTM and CDR2 ANQGSEA. CDR3 length: 18 residues.

CDR3 loop: CASSAPTGSAFF. The CDR3 DNA follows: TGTGCCAGCAGCGCCCCGACAGGCTCGGCTTTCTTT. The chain joins TRBV5-6 to TRBJ1-1, with TRBD1 as a possible D gene (6 bases). Germline CDR1 reads SGHDT; CDR2 reads YYEEEE. The V and J ends lost 4 bases and 11 bases respectively, with 15 bases between them. CDR3 length equals 12 residues.

In this sample, this clone turned up a few times. The rearrangement joins TRBV6-6 to TRBJ2-7; possibly TRBD2 for D (5 bases). V was shortened by 0 bases and J by 4 bases, with 13 bases between the two germline ends. Germline V gene lookup returns CDR1 MNHNY and CDR2 SVGAGI (reference sequence). The CDR3 sequence is 15 residues long. The CDR3 loop is CASSYSTGDKYEQYF. CDR3 sequence (DNA): TGTGCCAGCAGTTACTCTACCGGGGATAAGTACGAGCAGTACTTC.